A single T cell receptor beta chain is shown here with its context. What it recognizes is unknown. This sample was included in a study of Ad26.COV2.S vaccination and SARS-CoV-2 variants. Findings and limits, study-wide: Total responses of T cells may have been underestimated by the analyses of TCR breadth and depth.

Treatment of the sample: around 19 received Ad26.COV2.S at low or high dose, single or two shots; several received placebo; per-sample allocation not given. Sampling took place 63 days after the first vaccine or placebo injection. It was Wuhan-strain SARS-CoV-2 spike that the Ad26 vaccine vector expressed. Germline CDR1 reads SGDLS; CDR2 reads YYNGEE. This CDR3 has 14 residues. The V and J ends lost 0 bases and 5 bases respectively, with 10 bases between them. The repertoire was sequenced with immunoSEQ multiplex PCR; TCRdb's copy has only in-frame clones and lacks some. The top ten hold approximately 4.5% of the sample, which has about 350,000 clones, roughly 91% seen once.

The J gene is TRBJ2-3, the V gene TRBV9; D is uncertain. Source: peripheral blood, taken in a trial of Ad26.COV2.S vaccine versus placebo. The receptor comes from a person aged 18-60 years who received the Ad26.COV2.S COVID-19 vaccine or a placebo. CDR3 protein: CASSVGPYRDTQYF. Here the CDR3 DNA reads TGTGCCAGCAGCGTAGGCCCTTACCGAGATACGCAGTATTTT.